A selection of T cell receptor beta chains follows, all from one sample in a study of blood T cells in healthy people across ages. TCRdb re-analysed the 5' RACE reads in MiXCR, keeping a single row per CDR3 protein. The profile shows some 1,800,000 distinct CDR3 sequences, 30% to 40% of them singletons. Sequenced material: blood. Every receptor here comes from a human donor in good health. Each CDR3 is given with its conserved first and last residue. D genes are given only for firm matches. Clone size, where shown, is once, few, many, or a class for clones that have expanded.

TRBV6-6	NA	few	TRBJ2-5	TGTGCCAGCAGAATGTATCCTTTGGGACCGAACCAAGAGACCCAGTACTTC	CASRMYPLGPNQETQYF
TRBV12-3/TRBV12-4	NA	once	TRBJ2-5	TGTGCCAGCAGTCTCCGCCGGGGACGAGAGACCCGGTACTTC	CASSLRRGRETRYF
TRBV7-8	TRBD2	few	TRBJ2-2	TGTGCCAGCAGCTTCCCCAAGCGGGGGATGGTGAACACCGGGGAGCTGTTTTTT	CASSFPKRGMVNTGELFF
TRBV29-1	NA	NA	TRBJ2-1	TGCAGCGGCCGTGACTTCTCCTACAATGAGCAGTTCTTC	CSGRDFSYNEQFF
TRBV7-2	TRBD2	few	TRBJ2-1	TGTGCCAGCAGCCTAAGCGGGGGGGCTAACTACAATGAGCAGTTCTTC	CASSLSGGANYNEQFF
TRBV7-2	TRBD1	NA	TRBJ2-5	TGTGCCAGCAGCCTAGGACAGGGATTCCAAGAGACCCAGTACTTC	CASSLGQGFQETQYF
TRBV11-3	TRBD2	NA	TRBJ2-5	TGTGCCAGCAGCTCGGAAGCGGGGGGGGAAGAGACCCAGTACTTC	CASSSEAGGEETQYF
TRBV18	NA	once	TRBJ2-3	TGTGCCAGCTCACCACCGGTGATTGATACGCAGTATTTT	CASSPPVIDTQYF
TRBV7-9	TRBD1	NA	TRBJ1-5	TGTGCCAGCAGCTTAGACAGGGGAAATAGCAATCAGCCCCAGCATTTT	CASSLDRGNSNQPQHF
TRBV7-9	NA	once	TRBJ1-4	TGTGCCAGCACGGATGGGTTCGGGGAAAAACTGTTTTTT	CASTDGFGEKLFF
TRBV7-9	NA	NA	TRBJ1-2	TGTGCCAGCACCCCAGGCCCCAGTTGCTATGGCTACACCTTC	CASTPGPSCYGYTF
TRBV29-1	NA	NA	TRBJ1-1	TGCAGCGTTGAAGATCGAATCCACACGAGGGGAACTGAAGCTTTCTTT	CSVEDRIHTRGTEAFF
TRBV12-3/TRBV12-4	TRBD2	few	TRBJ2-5	TGTGCCAGCACTCCAGCGGGGGGCCTTGGGACCCAGTACTTC	CASTPAGGLGTQYF
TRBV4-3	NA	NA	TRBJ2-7	TGCGCCAGCAGCCAAGGGACAGCTTTATACAATGAGCAGTACTTC	CASSQGTALYNEQYF
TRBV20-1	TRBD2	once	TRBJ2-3	TGCAGTGCCACTACGACTAGCGGGGAAGTAGATACGCAGTATTTT	CSATTTSGEVDTQYF
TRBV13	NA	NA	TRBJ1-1	TGTGCCAGCAGCCCGCCCTCCCAGGGTGAAGCTTTCTTT	CASSPPSQGEAFF
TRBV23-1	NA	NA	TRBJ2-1	TGCGCCAGCAGTCATGGCCGTTCCGGGGGTAGTGAGCAGTTCTTC	CASSHGRSGGSEQFF
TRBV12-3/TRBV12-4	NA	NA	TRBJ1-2	TGTGCCAGCAGCACTAGGACGGGCTACACCTTC	CASSTRTGYTF
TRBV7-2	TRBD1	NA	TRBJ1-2	TGTGCCAGCAGCCGGACAGGGAACGCGAACTATGGCTACACCTTC	CASSRTGNANYGYTF
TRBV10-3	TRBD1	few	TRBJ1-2	TGTGCCATCAGTGGACGGCAGGGGGTCAGCTACACCTTC	CAISGRQGVSYTF
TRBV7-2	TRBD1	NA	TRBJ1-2	TGTGCCAGCAGCCCCGGGACAGCCGTTAACTATGGCTACACCTTC	CASSPGTAVNYGYTF
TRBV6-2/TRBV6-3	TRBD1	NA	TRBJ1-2	TGTGCCAGCACCAGGGACAGGAGGGCCTATGGCTACACCTTC	CASTRDRRAYGYTF
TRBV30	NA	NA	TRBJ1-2	TGTGCCTGGAGTTCCAGCTATAACTATGGCTACACCTTC	CAWSSSYNYGYTF
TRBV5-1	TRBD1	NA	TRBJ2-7	TGCGCCAGCAGCCGGACGACAGGGGCCTACGAGCAGTACTTC	CASSRTTGAYEQYF
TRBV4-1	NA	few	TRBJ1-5	TGCGCCAGCAGCCAGAATCCGGTTCTCGCCTCTCAGCATTTT	CASSQNPVLASQHF
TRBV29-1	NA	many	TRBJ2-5	TGCAGCGTTGAGTGGTGGAAAGAGACCCAGTACTTC	CSVEWWKETQYF
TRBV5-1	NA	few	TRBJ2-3	TGCGCCAGCAGCTTCCATGGCTTCCGAAATTCCACAGATACGCAGTATTTT	CASSFHGFRNSTDTQYF
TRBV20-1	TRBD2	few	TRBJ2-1	TGCAGTGCTTACTCACCGACTAGCGGGGGGCTGAGCTCCTACAATGAGCAGTTCTTC	CSAYSPTSGGLSSYNEQFF